These T cell receptor beta chains were read from a single sample in a study of blood T cell repertoires in COVID-19. Profiling relied on immunoSEQ multiplex PCR, and the TCRdb table lists in-frame clones only, not all of them. The sample contains 250,000 or so clones, about 91% of which appear only once. The source material was peripheral blood. The receptors stem from a woman under 40 with COVID-19, enrolled during active disease. Both conserved end residues are part of each CDR3. The order of the fields is J gene, D gene, clone size, V gene, CDR3 DNA, CDR3 protein. The D gene is left open where the match is weak. Clone size is shown for a subset of rows, as once, few, many or a class of expanded clone.

>TRBJ2-3|.|once|TRBV19
TGTGCCAGTAGTATCGGAACTAGCCTGCTCACAGATACGCAGTATTTT
CASSIGTSLLTDTQYF
>TRBJ1-1|TRBD1|.|TRBV5-1
TGCGCCAGCAGCTTGGACAGGGGAACTGAAGCTTTCTTT
CASSLDRGTEAFF
>TRBJ1-1|TRBD1|.|TRBV5-6
TGTGCCAGCAGCCTAGGGACAGTGAACACTGAAGCTTTCTTT
CASSLGTVNTEAFF
>TRBJ2-2|.|.|TRBV18
TGTGCCAGCTCACCACCGACTAGTAGGTCCGGGGAGCTGTTTTTT
CASSPPTSRSGELFF
>TRBJ1-1|TRBD1|.|TRBV18
TGTGCCAGCTCACCACCGGACAGGGCTCAAGCTTTCTTT
CASSPPDRAQAFF
>TRBJ2-7|TRBD1|.|TRBV19
TGTGCCAGTAGTCCCGGACAGGTCGGCTACGAGCAGTACTTC
CASSPGQVGYEQYF
>TRBJ2-1|TRBD2|.|TRBV11-3
TGTGCCAGCAGCGGCGGGACTAGCCAACCATACTCCTACAATGAGCAGTTCTTC
CASSGGTSQPYSYNEQFF
>TRBJ1-2|TRBD1|.|TRBV2
TGTGCCAGCAGTGAACGCGACAGGGGGGATGGCTACACCTTC
CASSERDRGDGYTF
>TRBJ2-5|TRBD2|.|TRBV5-8
TGTGCCAGCAGCGCGGGACTAGCGGGGCAAGAGACCCAGTACTTC
CASSAGLAGQETQYF
>TRBJ2-1|TRBD2|.|TRBV10-3
TGTGCCATCAGCAAGCTAGCGGGAGTTCAGAATGAGCAGTTCTTC
CAISKLAGVQNEQFF
>TRBJ2-7|TRBD2|.|TRBV5-8
TGTGCCAGCAGCTCAGGACTAGCGGGGGGGCCGCGGGAGCAGTACTTC
CASSSGLAGGPREQYF
>TRBJ1-1|.|.|TRBV27
TGTGCCAGCAGTAACAGGCGTCCATCCGACACTGAAGCTTTCTTT
CASSNRRPSDTEAFF
>TRBJ1-1|TRBD1|.|TRBV6-5
TGTGCCAGCAGGGGACAGGGGGGGACTGAAGCTTTCTTT
CASRGQGGTEAFF
>TRBJ2-5|.|.|TRBV4-3
TGCGCCAGCAGCCAAGATTGGGCCCACGGGGTGGGAGAGACCCAGTACTTC
CASSQDWAHGVGETQYF
>TRBJ1-1|TRBD1|.|TRBV2
TGTGCCATCGGACAGGGGTACACTGAAGCTTTCTTT
CAIGQGYTEAFF
>TRBJ2-3|.|.|TRBV7-2
TGTGCCAGCAGCTACGAAGGCGGGTACAGCACAGATACGCAGTATTTT
CASSYEGGYSTDTQYF
>TRBJ2-3|TRBD2|.|TRBV14
TGTGCCAGCAGCCAGGGACTAGATTTTCCAGATACGCAGTATTTT
CASSQGLDFPDTQYF
>TRBJ2-1|TRBD2|.|TRBV29-1
TGCAGCGTTGATTTTCTAGCGGGAGTTTATGAGCAGTTCTTC
CSVDFLAGVYEQFF
>TRBJ1-1|.|once|TRBV5-1
TGCGCCAGCAGCTTGGCCGAAAGATACATGAACACTGAAGCTTTCTTT
CASSLAERYMNTEAFF
>TRBJ2-7|TRBD2|.|TRBV27
TGTGCCAGCAGGCCTGGGGGGGGGTTCTCCTACGAGCAGTACTTC
CASRPGGGFSYEQYF
>TRBJ2-3|.|.|TRBV4-3
TGCGCCAGCAGCCCCCGGGGCGCCGACAGGGGAGGGCATACGCAGTATTTT
CASSPRGADRGGHTQYF
>TRBJ1-2|.|.|TRBV19
TGTGCCAGCAGAAAAACGGGGGAGGGCTATGGCTACACCTTC
CASRKTGEGYGYTF
>TRBJ2-3|TRBD2|.|TRBV4-1
TGCGCCAGCAGCCAAGAAGGGGATAGCGGGCACCCTTGGGATACGCAGTATTTT
CASSQEGDSGHPWDTQYF
>TRBJ2-5|TRBD1|.|TRBV5-5
TGTGCCAGCAGCTTGGGGGCGGGACAGGGGGAGACCCAGTACTTC
CASSLGAGQGETQYF
>TRBJ2-5|.|.|TRBV29-1
TGCAGCGTAGATCGGGACTTCCAAGAGACCCAGTACTTC
CSVDRDFQETQYF
>TRBJ2-3|TRBD1|.|TRBV4-3
TGCGCCAGCAGCCAAGAGGAAGGGGGCGTCGGCACAGATACGCAGTATTTT
CASSQEEGGVGTDTQYF
>TRBJ2-2|TRBD1|.|TRBV30
TGTGCCTGGAGAGGTGACAGGGGCTCCACCGGGGAGCTGTTTTTT
CAWRGDRGSTGELFF
>TRBJ2-3|.|.|TRBV3-1/TRBV3-2
TGTGCCAGCAGCCAAGGAGATGGACTGAATACGCAGTATTTT
CASSQGDGLNTQYF
>TRBJ1-2|TRBD1|.|TRBV7-8
TGTGCCAGCAGCTTGAAACAGGGGGCAGACTATGGCTACACCTTC
CASSLKQGADYGYTF
>TRBJ2-7|TRBD2|.|TRBV4-2
TGTGCCAGCAGCCAACGGACTAGCGGGCCGTACGAGCAGTACTTC
CASSQRTSGPYEQYF
>TRBJ1-5|.|.|TRBV3-1/TRBV3-2
TGTGCCAGCAGCCAGGATTCTGGGGCGGATCAGCCCCAGCATTTT
CASSQDSGADQPQHF
>TRBJ2-3|.|.|TRBV10-2
TGCGCCAGCAGTGAGAGGTGGGGGGGGACAACAGATACGCAGTATTTT
CASSERWGGTTDTQYF
>TRBJ1-5|.|few|TRBV10-2
TGCGCCAGCAGTGAGGCGGCAGTCAATCAGCCCCAGCATTTT
CASSEAAVNQPQHF
>TRBJ1-4|TRBD1|.|TRBV6-5
TGTGCCAGCAGACCGGACAGGGGAAATGAAAAACTGTTTTTT
CASRPDRGNEKLFF
>TRBJ2-2|.|.|TRBV28
TGTGCCAGCAGTTTTAGCAGGGGATTCACCGGGGAGCTGTTTTTT
CASSFSRGFTGELFF
>TRBJ2-2|TRBD2|.|TRBV7-2
TGTGCCAGCAGCCGGGGGGGCAGGAACACCGGGGAGCTGTTTTTT
CASSRGGRNTGELFF